Sequencing of this T cell receptor beta chain was carried out in a study of T cell clonotyping in hematopoietic cell transplantation. The CDR3 runs 15 residues. With V trimmed by 3 bases and J by 4 bases, 4 bases remained unmatched. CDR1 SGHTA and CDR2 FQGNSA come from the germline V gene. This clone is a singleton in its sample. The assay was immunoSEQ multiplex PCR, and TCRdb's table has in-frame clones only and misses some. The table records about 6,200 clones, 75% to 80% of them present only once. The origin of this receptor is a female patient between 25 and 45 years old who had an allogeneic stem cell transplant, so the T cells may come from the graft donor. Some clones in this sample may be carry-over from other donors' samples. The rearrangement uses TRBV7-2 and TRBJ2-2; TRBD1 matches at 8 bases. The input for sequencing was PBMCs, taken 100 days after allogeneic stem cell transplant. CDR3 sequence reads: CASSFRDRSTGELFF. The DNA of the CDR3 is TGTGCCAGCAGCTTCCGGGACAGGAGCACCGGGGAGCTGTTTTTT.